This is a list of T cell receptor beta chains from one sample in a study of T cell changes during pregnancy in multiple sclerosis. Assay: immunoSEQ multiplex PCR; the TCRdb copy retains only in-frame clones and omits some. The sample records roughly 100,000 clones, approximately 90% being singletons. The material sequenced was peripheral blood, taken after pregnancy. The source is a female donor with multiple sclerosis, enrolled in a pregnancy study. CDR3s leave out the opening cysteine and the closing phenylalanine or tryptophan. D genes are given only for firm matches.

CDR3aa | j_gene | d_gene | v_gene
ASSLRRSGRADTQY | TRBJ2-3 | TRBD2 | TRBV5-4
ASSLLDRVGNEQF | TRBJ2-1 | TRBD1 | TRBV28
ASSPTLQGTAF | TRBJ1-1 | - | TRBV27
ASTLGGGPTNEKLF | TRBJ1-4 | - | TRBV7-2
ASSIKGGGLASYNEQF | TRBJ2-1 | - | TRBV19
ASSPRQVYNEQF | TRBJ2-1 | - | TRBV28
ATRAAGRPIY | TRBJ1-3 | - | TRBV15
ASSLQGLSSGNTIY | TRBJ1-3 | - | TRBV7-9
SVLYGGPGELF | TRBJ2-2 | - | TRBV29-1
ASSLVEGAYEQY | TRBJ2-7 | - | TRBV7-2
ASSLEPGRTEAF | TRBJ1-1 | - | TRBV5-1
ASSLRQGGEKLF | TRBJ1-4 | TRBD1 | TRBV5-1
ASSSGTVYNSPLH | TRBJ1-6 | TRBD1 | TRBV9
ASTTSGGWTGELF | TRBJ2-2 | TRBD2 | TRBV27
SAFFYGYT | TRBJ1-2 | - | TRBV29-1
ASSVAYRDVDTGELF | TRBJ2-2 | - | TRBV9
ASSSPFGTGDSGANVLT | TRBJ2-6 | TRBD1 | TRBV7-9
ASRGSTGGADEAF | TRBJ1-1 | TRBD1 | TRBV6-1
AWNRGGGETQY | TRBJ2-5 | TRBD2 | TRBV30
ASSLGASNTGELF | TRBJ2-2 | - | TRBV5-1
ASSSLEKVGTPYEQY | TRBJ2-7 | - | TRBV5-1
ASSFGTRETQY | TRBJ2-5 | TRBD2 | TRBV11-2
ASSSYSEGGGHGYT | TRBJ1-2 | - | TRBV7-2
ASSSAGTPYEQY | TRBJ2-7 | - | TRBV7-2
ASTPLGTASYEQY | TRBJ2-7 | TRBD1 | TRBV9
ASSRASGGARTDTQY | TRBJ2-3 | TRBD2 | TRBV7-8
ASSPRPLVYEQY | TRBJ2-7 | - | TRBV9
AWTGRENTGELF | TRBJ2-2 | TRBD2 | TRBV30
ASSDGQGNLLNTEAF | TRBJ1-1 | TRBD1 | TRBV2
ASSVSGGATNTGELF | TRBJ2-2 | TRBD2 | TRBV9
ASSPRLAGEQY | TRBJ2-7 | TRBD2 | TRBV14
ASSLRDRGRDEQF | TRBJ2-1 | TRBD1 | TRBV28
ASSATGLGEQY | TRBJ2-7 | TRBD1 | TRBV25-1
ATSPRLAGGQNNEQF | TRBJ2-1 | TRBD2 | TRBV15
ASSLGGTGGGTEAF | TRBJ1-1 | TRBD1 | TRBV5-1
SAYREYDTEAF | TRBJ1-1 | - | TRBV29-1
ASSSSRGYEQY | TRBJ2-7 | - | TRBV28
ASSESWSGSYEQY | TRBJ2-7 | TRBD2 | TRBV10-1
ASRSWGPGTGELF | TRBJ2-2 | - | TRBV19
AWAGFSSYNEQF | TRBJ2-1 | - | TRBV30
ASSDPGLGRNEQF | TRBJ2-1 | TRBD2 | TRBV6-1
ASGRQGTGELF | TRBJ2-2 | TRBD1 | TRBV10-2
ASSFPTREAF | TRBJ1-1 | - | TRBV28
ASSPPGQGQNIQY | TRBJ2-4 | TRBD1 | TRBV18